There are a few counts of the clone carrying this TCR beta chain. The antigen remains unidentified. Amplification used 60 Vbeta primers and 13 Jbeta primers. Only in-frame clones appear in the TCRdb table, and some are missing; sequencing was by immunoSEQ multiplex PCR. The sample yields roughly 130,000 clones, 80% seen once. The data belong to a study of cytomegalovirus exposure and HLA in healthy donors. Findings and limits, study-wide: Reported performance of the classifier showed diagnosis of cytomegalovirus status with high specificity and sensitivity. Later on, a genetic analysis was performed. It linked a missense variant in DCLRE1C with V- and J-gene trimming of TCR beta. An Asian-associated ancestry cluster reportedly showed fewer N-insertions than the roughly 670-donor mean in a later analysis.

Material for sequencing was PBMCs. The sequence was obtained from a male donor in good health and CMV-seronegative.

Here the CDR3 DNA reads TGTGCCAGCGGATTGGGGGGGAACACCGGGGAGCTGTTTTTT. The encoded protein is CASGLGGNTGELFF. The V call is TRBV28, the J call TRBJ2-2; possible D gene TRBD2, 6 bases. The CDR3 runs to 14 residues. The V gene's germline CDR1 is MDHEN and CDR2 SYDVKM. Between the trimmed V and J ends, which lost 8 bases and 1 base, there was a span of 11 bases. The complete variable domain, with remaining parts taken from reference TRBV28 and TRBJ2-2, reads DVKVTQSSRYLVKRTGEKVFLECVQDMDHENMFWYRQDPGLGLRLIYFSYDVKMKEKGDIPEGYSVSREKKERFSLILESASTNQTSMYLCASGLGGNTGELFFGEGSRLTVL.